Presented here are 25 T cell receptor beta chains from one specimen sequenced in a study of blood T cell repertoires in COVID-19. Sequenced by immunoSEQ multiplex PCR; TCRdb stores in-frame clones only, minus some. This sample yields 100,000 to 150,000 clones, of which about 80% are seen a single time; 12% belongs to the top ten. Source material: peripheral blood. These receptors all come from a man between 60 and 70 years old with acute or convalescent COVID-19.

V usage is TRBV3-1 (or the pseudogene TRBV3-2) and J usage is TRBJ2-7; D remains ambiguous. Germline V gene lookup returns CDR1 LGHDT and CDR2 YNNKEL (reference sequence). V was clipped by 1 base and J by 1 base, with 2 bases between them. The CDR3 is 12 amino acids. DNA for the CDR3: TGTGCCAGCAGCCAAGCTTCCTACGAGCAGTACTTC. Its protein is CASSQASYEQYF.

This clone came up once. The chain couples TRBV18 to TRBJ2-1; 7 bases align to TRBD1. Germline V lookup: CDR1 KGHSH, CDR2 LQKENI. J lost 2 bases, V lost 1 base, and 5 bases had no gene match. The CDR3 is made up of 16 amino acids. The chain's CDR3 is CASSPLTGVTYNEQFF. CDR3 DNA sequence: TGTGCCAGCTCACCACTTACAGGGGTGACCTACAATGAGCAGTTCTTC.

The chain couples TRBV10-2 to TRBJ1-5, with 7 bases aligning to TRBD1. The CDR3 runs to 15 residues. Trimming took 0 bases from V and 7 from J; bases not matched to a gene: 6. Germline V gene sequence: CDR1 WSHSY, CDR2 SAAADI. CDR3 coding DNA: TGCGCCAGCAGTGAGTCTGCGACAGGGAAGCAGCCCCAGCATTTT. Amino acid sequence: CASSESATGKQPQHF.

This clone came up once. The chain uses TRBV7-3 and TRBJ2-7, with a weak D call TRBD1 (6 bases). CDR1 SGHTA and CDR2 FQGTGA come from the germline V gene. The CDR3 consists of 16 residues. V was pared by 5 bases and J by 2 bases, with 19 bases between. The CDR3 protein is CASSVKQGLGTYEQYF. Here the CDR3 DNA reads TGTGCCAGCAGCGTCAAGCAGGGGCTGGGGACCTACGAGCAGTACTTC.

The rearrangement joins TRBV9 to TRBJ1-6, with D possibly TRBD1 on 5 matching bases. Germline V gives CDR1 SGDLS, CDR2 YYNGEE. The CDR3 totals 14 residues. V was pared by 0 bases and J by 8 bases, with 9 bases between. CDR3 coding DNA: TGTGCCAGCAGCGTAGCAGGGATAGATTCACCCCTCCACTTT. This translates into CASSVAGIDSPLHF.

CDR3 region: CASSQGGRVPYNEQFF. DNA of the CDR3: TGTGCCAGCAGCCAAGGCGGGAGGGTCCCCTACAATGAGCAGTTCTTC. The V and J genes are TRBV3-1 (or the pseudogene TRBV3-2) and TRBJ2-1; 9 bases are a match to TRBD2. The ends lost 1 base at V and 2 bases at J; junction bases unmatched: 3. CDR1 LGHDT and CDR2 YNNKEL come from the germline V gene (reference sequence). The CDR3 has 16 residues.

The chain is built from TRBV27 and TRBJ2-3, with 11 positions matching TRBD2. This CDR3 comprises 15 residues. Germline assignment: CDR1 MNHEY and CDR2 SMNVEV (reference sequence). V lost 5 bases, J lost 6 bases, and 7 bases stayed unmatched. The CDR3 DNA is TGTGCCAGCAGTATCCTAGCGGGAGGACTGGATACGCAGTATTTT. It encodes CASSILAGGLDTQYF.

This chain links TRBV10-1 with TRBJ2-3; the D gene is possibly TRBD2 (6 bases). V dropped 3 bases and J dropped 6 bases, with 16 bases sitting between them. CDR1 and CDR2 from the germline V gene are WNHNN and SYGVQD (reference sequence). This CDR3 region has 15 residues. DNA for the CDR3: TGCGCCAGCAGTGAAGGCGGGGAGGCGGGGGATACGCAGTATTTT. This gives the protein CASSEGGEAGDTQYF.

This chain links TRBV23-1 with TRBJ1-5, with D perhaps TRBD1 (6 bases). TRBV23-1 is designated an ORF whose function remains uncertain. This CDR3 spans 16 amino acids. The V and J ends lost 0 bases and 3 bases respectively, with 12 bases between them. CDR3 bases: TGCGCCAGCAGTCAATCAGACAGGCGACTCAATCAGCCCCAGCATTTT. Amino acids: CASSQSDRRLNQPQHF.

V is TRBV28 and J is TRBJ2-3, with D perhaps TRBD1 (8 bases). This CDR3 contains 13 residues. Trimming shortened V by 6 bases and J by 11 bases, and 18 bases separated the two germline ends. CDR1 MDHEN and CDR2 SYDVKM come from the germline V gene. CDR3 protein: CASSQQGGIRQYF. The CDR3 coding sequence is TGTGCCAGCAGCCAACAGGGGGGGATTAGGCAGTATTTT.

This clone has more than one count but fewer than ten. The V call is TRBV6-2 or TRBV6-3, the J call TRBJ2-6; 12 positions agree with TRBD1. This CDR3 is built from 18 residues. V lost 6 bases, J lost 2 bases, and 8 bases stayed unmatched. CDR1 and CDR2 (germline): MNHEY, SVGEGT. CDR3 nucleotide sequence: TGTGCCAGCAGCCCTGGTGGGACAGGGGGCGCTGGGGCCAACGTCCTGACTTTC. This encodes CASSPGGTGGAGANVLTF.

The chain couples TRBV30 to TRBJ1-2; no clear D. Germline-derived CDR1 and CDR2 are GTSNPN and SVGIG (reference sequence). The CDR3 is 15 residues long. V lost 2 bases and J lost 6, with 19 bases in between. CDR3 region: CAWSPPGGRFDGYTF. CDR3 sequence (DNA): TGTGCCTGGAGTCCCCCGGGCGGGCGTTTTGATGGCTACACCTTC.

CDR3 DNA: TGTGCCAGCAGCCCCGGGCGTGCAGCGGACTATGGCTACACCTTC. It translates to CASSPGRAADYGYTF. The chain has TRBV7-2 and TRBJ1-2; D is unresolved. Trimming stripped 5 bases from V and 3 bases from J, with 16 bases between. The CDR3 has 15 amino acids. Germline loops: CDR1 SGHTA, CDR2 FQGNSA.

The CDR3 DNA reads as TGTGCCAGCAGCTTGAGCTTCCTCACAGATACGCAGTATTTT. The encoded protein is CASSLSFLTDTQYF. The chain combines TRBV7-2 with TRBJ2-3; D gene ambiguous. The CDR3 is 14 residues long. Trimming removed 3 bases at V and 2 bases at J, with 9 bases between. Germline assignment: CDR1 SGHTA and CDR2 FQGNSA.

The rearrangement joins TRBV20-1 to TRBJ1-4; D gene unclear. The V and J ends lost 3 bases and 8 bases respectively, with 13 bases between them. The CDR3 consists of 13 residues. Per germline, CDR1 DFQATT and CDR2 SNEGSKA (reference sequence). The CDR3 loop reads CSASLSLEEKLFF. In nucleotides, the CDR3 is TGCAGTGCTAGTTTGTCCCTGGAGGAAAAACTGTTTTTT.

The V call is TRBV28, the J call TRBJ2-3, with TRBD2 matching over 9 bases. With V trimmed by 6 bases and J by 5 bases, 9 bases remained unmatched. Germline loops: CDR1 MDHEN, CDR2 SYDVKM. The CDR3 consists of 15 residues. CDR3: CASSPSGLAIDTQYF. CDR3 DNA sequence: TGTGCCAGCAGCCCATCCGGACTAGCGATAGATACGCAGTATTTT.

The chain has TRBV3-1 (or the pseudogene TRBV3-2) and TRBJ1-4; the match to TRBD1 covers 7 bases. After removal of 5 bases from V and 8 bases from J, the junction contained 8 bases not matched to a gene. The CDR3 contains 14 residues. Germline-derived CDR1 and CDR2 are LGHDT and YNNKEL (reference sequence). The CDR3 loop reads CASSVTGTAEKLFF. The CDR3 DNA reads TGTGCCAGCAGCGTCACCGGGACAGCGGAAAAACTGTTTTTT.

A few counts support this clone. V and J are TRBV27 and TRBJ1-2; 7 positions match TRBD1. Trimming removed 5 bases from V and 8 bases from J; junction bases left unmatched: 5. The CDR3 has 12 residues. The germline V gene encodes CDR1 MNHEY and CDR2 SMNVEV (reference sequence). Here the CDR3 reads CASSLTGRGYTF. CDR3 nucleotide sequence: TGTGCCAGCAGTCTGACAGGGCGAGGCTACACCTTC.

The chain employs TRBV9 and TRBJ2-6; 8 positions match TRBD2. V lost 1 base, J lost 0 bases, and 6 bases stayed unmatched. The CDR3 is 18 amino acids. Germline V lookup: CDR1 SGDLS, CDR2 YYNGEE. CDR3 nucleotides: TGTGCCAGCAGCGTACGGCGGGGGGATTTCTCTGGGGCCAACGTCCTGACTTTC. Encoded protein: CASSVRRGDFSGANVLTF.

The chain combines TRBV19 with TRBJ2-3, with D perhaps TRBD1 (6 bases). Germline lookup yields CDR1 LNHDA and CDR2 SQIVND (reference sequence). The CDR3 sequence is 12 residues long. The V and J ends lost 8 bases and 6 bases respectively, with 12 bases between them. The CDR3 DNA reads TGTGCCAGTGGTACAGGGTCCGATACGCAGTATTTT. Protein sequence: CASGTGSDTQYF. The entire variable domain, with the rest obtained from reference TRBV19 and TRBJ2-3, is as follows: DGGITQSPKYLFRKEGQNVTLSCEQNLNHDAMYWYRQDPGQGLRLIYYSQIVNDFQKGDIAEGYSVSREKKESFPLTVTSAQKNPTAFYLCASGTGSDTQYFGPGTRLTVL.

The rearrangement links TRBV5-6 to TRBJ2-3; TRBD2 aligns across 11 bases. This CDR3 comprises 16 residues. V gave up 3 bases and J gave up 4 bases; unmatched junction bases: 7. Germline CDR1 SGHDT, CDR2 YYEEEE. The CDR3 here is CASSSFSGRGADTQYF. CDR3 nucleotide sequence: TGTGCCAGCAGCTCTTTTAGCGGGAGGGGGGCAGATACGCAGTATTTT.

This chain connects TRBV4-1 to TRBJ2-3, with D unresolved. Germline V lookup: CDR1 MGHRA, CDR2 YSYEKL. CDR3 length: 14 amino acids. V was cut by 2 bases and J by 4 bases, with 10 bases left in between. In DNA form, the CDR3 reads TGCGCCAGCAGCCAACCTCAGGTTCCAGATACGCAGTATTTT. This codes for CASSQPQVPDTQYF.

This chain connects TRBV9 to TRBJ2-2; tentative D call: TRBD1 (6 bases). Trimming removed 2 bases at V and 6 bases at J, with 11 bases between. Germline V lookup: CDR1 SGDLS, CDR2 YYNGEE. There are 14 residues in the CDR3. The CDR3 DNA reads as TGTGCCAGCAGCGTGCAGGCAGGGGCCGGGGAGCTGTTTTTT. Translation gives CASSVQAGAGELFF. Full variable domain (outside the CDR3, taken from reference TRBV9 and TRBJ2-2): DSGVTQTPKHLITATGQRVTLRCSPRSGDLSVYWYQQSLDQGLQFLIQYYNGEERAKGNILERFSAQQFPDLHSELNLSSLELGDSALYFCASSVQAGAGELFFGEGSRLTVL.

A note on this clone: Sequence at one end of the junction differs from germline and may be a read error. V gene TRBV2 combines with J gene TRBJ2-7; 7 bases are a match to TRBD1. The CDR3 loop spans 11 amino acids. Per germline, CDR1 SNHLY and CDR2 FYNNEI. The CDR3 region has the DNA TGTGCCAGCAGTCCGGACAGGAGAGTGGGCTTC. Its protein is CASSPDRRVGF.

The chain is built from TRBV5-1 and TRBJ2-3; the D gene is possibly TRBD2 (5 bases). V shed 1 base and J shed 0 bases, with 15 bases lying between them. From germline, CDR1 is SGHRS and CDR2 YFSETQ. CDR3 size: 17 residues. The CDR3 protein is CASSLWTREESTDTQYF. For the CDR3, the DNA is TGCGCCAGCAGCTTGTGGACCCGGGAAGAGAGCACAGATACGCAGTATTTT.